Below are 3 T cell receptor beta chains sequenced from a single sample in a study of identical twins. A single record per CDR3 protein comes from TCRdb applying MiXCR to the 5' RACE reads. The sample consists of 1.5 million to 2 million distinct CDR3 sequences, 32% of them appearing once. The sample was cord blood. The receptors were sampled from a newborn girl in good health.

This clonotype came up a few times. The CDR3 sequence: CASSPHGVGGDTQYF. CDR3 DNA: TGTGCCAGCAGCCCCCACGGGGTCGGGGGCGATACGCAGTATTTT. V is TRBV9 and J is TRBJ2-3, with D possibly called TRBD1 or TRBD2 (6 bases each). Looked up from germline, CDR1 is SGDLS and CDR2 is YYNGEE. The CDR3 length is 15 residues. Deletions cut 4 bases from V and 6 bases from J, with 18 bases between.

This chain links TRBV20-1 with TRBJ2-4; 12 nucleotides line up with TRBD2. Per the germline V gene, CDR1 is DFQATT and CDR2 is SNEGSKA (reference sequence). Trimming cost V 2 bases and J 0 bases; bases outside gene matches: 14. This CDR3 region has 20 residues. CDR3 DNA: TGCAGTGCTAGACCCCGGACTAGCGGGGTTTGGGGGTTAGCCAAAAACATTCAGTACTTC. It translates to CSARPRTSGVWGLAKNIQYF.

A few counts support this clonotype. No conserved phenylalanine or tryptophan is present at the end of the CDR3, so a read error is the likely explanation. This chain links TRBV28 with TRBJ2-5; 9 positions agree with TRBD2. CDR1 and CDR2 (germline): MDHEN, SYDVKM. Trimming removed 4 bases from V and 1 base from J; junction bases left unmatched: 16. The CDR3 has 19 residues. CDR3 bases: TGTGCCAGCAGTTCAAGGTTAGCGGGAGTGGTGACCTTCCAAGAGACCCAGTACTTA. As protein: CASSSRLAGVVTFQETQYL.